This is a list of T cell receptor beta chains from one sample in a study of T-cell reconstitution after alpha-beta-depleted transplantation in children. TCRdb used MiXCR to reprocess the PCR reads, holding one entry per CDR3 protein. The sample consists of hundreds of thousands of distinct CDR3 sequences, around 13% of them appearing once. The sample here was PBMCs, mostly from graft donor cells, taken 360 days after TCRalphabeta/CD19-depleted stem cell transplant. Source of these receptors: a male patient aged 10 to 17 who had a stem cell transplant for acute myeloid leukemia, so the T cells may come from the graft donor. Each CDR3 is given with its conserved first and last residue. The D gene is left open where the match is weak. Not all rows give a size; the values are once, few, many and, for expanded clones, a class.

D gene	V gene	J gene	clone size	CDR3 DNA	CDR3 protein
.	TRBV20-1	TRBJ2-7	once	TGCAGTGCTGGACTATACGAGCAGTACTTC	CSAGLYEQYF
TRBD2	TRBV6-5	TRBJ2-1	many	TGTGCCAGCAGTTATACTAGCGGAATGGGGGATGAGCAGTTCTTC	CASSYTSGMGDEQFF
.	TRBV6-5	TRBJ1-1	.	TGTGCCAGCAGTTACGACGGGATGAACACTGAAGCTTTCTTT	CASSYDGMNTEAFF
.	TRBV7-2	TRBJ2-7	.	TGTGCCAGCAGCCCTGACAGGAAATACCACGAGCAGTACTTC	CASSPDRKYHEQYF
.	TRBV3-1	TRBJ1-5	few	TGTGCCAGCAGCCAAGTGGTAGACAATCAGCCCCAGCATTTT	CASSQVVDNQPQHF
TRBD2	TRBV20-1	TRBJ2-1	many	TGCAGTGCTAGAGACCCTAGCGGGAGGAATGAGCAGTTCTTC	CSARDPSGRNEQFF
TRBD1	TRBV12-3/TRBV12-4	TRBJ2-7	many	TGTGCCAGCAGGGAGACAGGGGTCCCCTACGAGCAGTACTTC	CASRETGVPYEQYF
.	TRBV10-3	TRBJ2-1	many	TGTGCCATCAGTCCATCCCTCTACTCCTACAATGAGCAGTTCTTC	CAISPSLYSYNEQFF
TRBD2	TRBV28	TRBJ2-7	few	TGTGCCAGCACCTCTAGCGGGAGCCGTTCCTCCTACGAGCAGTACTTC	CASTSSGSRSSYEQYF
TRBD2	TRBV20-1	TRBJ2-5	.	TGCAGTGTATCAATTTACGGGAGGGCCTGGGATCGAGGGGAGACCCAGTACTTC	CSVSIYGRAWDRGETQYF
.	TRBV10-3	TRBJ1-1	.	TGTGCCATCAGTAGCACAGCTTCAAGCACTGAAGCTTTCTTT	CAISSTASSTEAFF
.	TRBV27	TRBJ1-2	few	TGTGCCAGCAGTTCTCGACGGGAAGACTATGGCTACACCTTC	CASSSRREDYGYTF
.	TRBV19	TRBJ2-4	.	TGTGCCAGTAGCCAGGGGTGGGGGACCAAAAACATTCAGTACTTC	CASSQGWGTKNIQYF
TRBD2	TRBV29-1	TRBJ2-7	many	TGCAGCGTCGATGGACTAGCGGGAGTTTACGAGCAGTACTTC	CSVDGLAGVYEQYF
.	TRBV21-1	TRBJ2-4	.	TGTGCCAGCAGCAAAGACGGGGGGACAAACATTCAGTACTTC	CASSKDGGTNIQYF
.	TRBV29-1	TRBJ1-1	.	TGCAGCGTTGCAGCATCGGCAGGCTCCCGAGGGGCGAACACTGAAGCTTTCTTT	CSVAASAGSRGANTEAFF
TRBD2	TRBV5-6	TRBJ2-5	few	TGTGCCAGCAGCCCTCAACTAGCGGGAGTGTGGGAGACCCAGTACTTC	CASSPQLAGVWETQYF
TRBD2	TRBV6-5	TRBJ2-1	.	TGTGCCAGCAGTTACGGCGGGAGCGAGAATGAGCAGTTCTTC	CASSYGGSENEQFF
.	TRBV14	TRBJ2-7	.	TGTGCCAGCAGCCAAGAGATTCACGAGCAGTACTTC	CASSQEIHEQYF
TRBD1	TRBV25-1	TRBJ2-7	.	TGTGCCAGCAGAGGACAGGGGCAGGCCGAGCAGTACTTC	CASRGQGQAEQYF
.	TRBV29-1	TRBJ2-5	many	TGCAGCGTTGGTGTCCTGGGGGAGACCCAGTACTTC	CSVGVLGETQYF
.	TRBV11-2	TRBJ2-1	.	TGTGCCAGCAGCTTAGAAAGGGTAGGAAGAGGATGGTACAATGAGCAGTTCTTC	CASSLERVGRGWYNEQFF
.	TRBV6-2/TRBV6-3	TRBJ2-1	many	TGTGCCAGCCGACCGGGACTCTCAGATAGTGAGCAGTTCTTC	CASRPGLSDSEQFF
.	TRBV2	TRBJ2-7	.	TGTGCCAGCCGGAGGCAAGGAGGGAAGGTCTTAAGCTACGAGCAGTACTTC	CASRRQGGKVLSYEQYF
.	TRBV27	TRBJ2-7	.	TGTGCCAGCAGCTCCGGGAGTATCTCCTACGAGCAGTACTTC	CASSSGSISYEQYF
.	TRBV21-1	TRBJ1-1	many	TGTGCCAGCACCCCTTTTCTGGGGGGGGACAGGGGCGGGAACACTGAAGCTTTCTTT	CASTPFLGGDRGGNTEAFF
TRBD2	TRBV4-2	TRBJ2-7	few	TGTGCCAGCAGCCAAGATGGGGCTAGCGGGAGAAACGAGCAGTACTTC	CASSQDGASGRNEQYF
TRBD2	TRBV29-1	TRBJ2-3	few	TGCAGCGTCCCCGGGACTAGCGGGAGGGCCAGAGATACGCAGTATTTT	CSVPGTSGRARDTQYF
TRBD1	TRBV12-3/TRBV12-4	TRBJ1-2	few	TGTGCCAGCAGCCCTAAAGTGAACAGGGGTCTCTATGGCTACACCTTC	CASSPKVNRGLYGYTF
.	TRBV7-8	TRBJ2-7	many	TGTGCCAGCAGCTTAGTCGGACAGAGGTCGCACCACGAGCAGTACTTC	CASSLVGQRSHHEQYF
TRBD2	TRBV11-2	TRBJ2-3	many	TGTGCCAGCAGCCTTGGACTAGCGGGTGGCACAGATACGCAGTATTTT	CASSLGLAGGTDTQYF
.	TRBV15	TRBJ1-4	many	TGTGCCACCAGCGACAGGACTACCAAACTGTTTTTT	CATSDRTTKLFF